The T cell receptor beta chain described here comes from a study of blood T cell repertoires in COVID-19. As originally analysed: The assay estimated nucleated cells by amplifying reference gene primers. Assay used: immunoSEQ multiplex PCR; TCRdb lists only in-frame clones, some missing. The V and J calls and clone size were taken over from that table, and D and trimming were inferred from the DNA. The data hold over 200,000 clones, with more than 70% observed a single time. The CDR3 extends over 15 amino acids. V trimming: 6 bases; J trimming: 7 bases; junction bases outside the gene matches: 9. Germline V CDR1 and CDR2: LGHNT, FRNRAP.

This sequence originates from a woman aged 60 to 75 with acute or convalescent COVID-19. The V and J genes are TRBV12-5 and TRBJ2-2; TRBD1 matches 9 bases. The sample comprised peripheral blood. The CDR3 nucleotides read TGTGCTAGTGGAAGGGACAGGGCTATCTACGGGGAGCTGTTTTTT. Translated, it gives CASGRDRAIYGELFF.